These 16 T cell receptor beta chains came from one sample sequenced in a study of identical twins. TCRdb reprocessed the 5' RACE reads via MiXCR and lists one record per CDR3 protein. The table shows 200,000 to 250,000 distinct CDR3 sequences, with about 7% occurring only once. These data were likewise used in another study, on yellow fever vaccine responses in identical twins.

The sequenced material came from memory (CD45RO+) T cells sorted from blood. These receptors all come from a woman between 18 and 29 years old in good health.

This clonotype appeared many times. The chain employs TRBV12-3 or TRBV12-4 and TRBJ2-1; tentative D call: TRBD1 (5 bases). The V end was cut by 4 bases, the J end by 4 bases, with 8 bases between. The CDR3 is made up of 13 amino acids. CDR3 residues: CASSSPGYNEQFF. As DNA, the CDR3 is TGTGCCAGCAGTTCCCCAGGGTACAATGAGCAGTTCTTC.

The chain employs TRBV12-5 and TRBJ1-1; a possible D gene is TRBD1 (5 bases). Trimming removed 3 bases from V and 2 bases from J, with 7 bases in between. The germline gives CDR1 LGHNT, CDR2 FRNRAP. The CDR3 runs 13 residues. For the CDR3, the DNA is TGTGCTAGTGGTTTTGGACATAACACTGAAGCTTTCTTT. It yields the protein CASGFGHNTEAFF.

This clonotype was counted between two and nine times. The chain couples TRBV4-2 to TRBJ2-3; D is ambiguous. Germline V gives CDR1 LGHNA, CDR2 YNFKEQ. V dropped 1 base and J dropped 8 bases, with 16 bases sitting between them. The CDR3 is 15 residues long. CDR3 sequence (DNA): TGTGCCAGCAGCCAAGGGATCGTTGATATGGGTACGCAGTATTTT. As protein: CASSQGIVDMGTQYF.

This rearrangement joins TRBV18 to TRBJ2-3; D unclear. Trimming took off 0 bases at V and 4 bases at J, with 14 bases between the two ends. CDR1 and CDR2 (germline): KGHSH, LQKENI. The CDR3 has 16 residues. This chain's CDR3 is CASSPPTIPGSDTQYF. The DNA for the CDR3 is TGTGCCAGCTCACCACCGACAATTCCTGGGTCAGATACGCAGTATTTT.

In this sample, this clonotype turned up a few times. This chain connects TRBV5-8 to TRBJ2-2; D is possibly TRBD1 (5 bases). The V end was cut by 0 bases, the J end by 6 bases, with 12 bases between. From germline, CDR1 is SGHTS and CDR2 YDEGEE. CDR3 size: 15 residues. The CDR3 nucleotides are TGTGCCAGCAGCTTGGATCCAGGGATGGCCGGGGAGCTGTTTTTT. Its protein is CASSLDPGMAGELFF. The full variable domain, rest sourced from reference TRBV5-8 and TRBJ2-2, is EAGVTQSPTHLIKTRGQQATLRCSPISGHTSVYWYQQALGLGLQFLLWYDEGEERNRGNFPPRFSGRQFPNYSSELNVNALELEDSALYLCASSLDPGMAGELFFGEGSRLTVL.

This clonotype was seen at least ten times. This chain uses TRBV12-3 or TRBV12-4 with TRBJ2-2; 11 positions match TRBD2. The V segment lost 6 bases and the J segment 1 base; nucleotides outside the gene matches: 4. The CDR3 spans 16 residues. The CDR3 loop reads CASRTGLAGNTGELFF. The DNA for the CDR3 is TGTGCCAGCAGGACAGGACTAGCGGGGAACACCGGGGAGCTGTTTTTT.

This clonotype was recorded at least ten times. The chain employs TRBV10-3 and TRBJ1-4, with a possible D match to TRBD1 (5 bases). CDR1 and CDR2 from the germline V gene are ENHRY and SYGVKD. Deletions cut 5 bases from V and 4 bases from J, with 14 bases between. The CDR3 totals 15 residues. CDR3 in DNA: TGTGCCATCAGTCCCACAGGAGCCGATAATGAAAAACTGTTTTTT. Its protein is CAISPTGADNEKLFF.

The chain couples TRBV7-3 to TRBJ2-1; 9 nucleotides agree with TRBD2. Germline CDR1 SGHTA, CDR2 FQGTGA. The J segment lost 9 bases and the V segment lost 0 bases, leaving 9 bases of the junction unmatched. The CDR3 runs to 16 residues. The CDR3 is CASSLTTSGLPGEQFF. The CDR3, as DNA: TGTGCCAGCAGCTTAACGACTAGCGGCCTCCCCGGTGAGCAGTTCTTC. Drawing the rest from reference TRBV7-3 and TRBJ2-1, the complete variable domain is GAGVSQTPSNKVTEKGKYVELRCDPISGHTALYWYRQSLGQGPEFLIYFQGTGAADDSGLPNDRFFAVRPEGSVSTLKIQRTERGDSAVYLCASSLTTSGLPGEQFFGPGTRLTVL.

This clonotype was recorded a few times. The chain carries TRBV6-2 or TRBV6-3 and TRBJ2-2; the D gene is possibly TRBD1 (6 bases). The CDR3 is made up of 17 amino acids. The V end lost 2 bases, the J end lost 4 bases, and 17 bases lay between the germline ends. Germline loops: CDR1 MNHEY, CDR2 SVGEGT. The CDR3 DNA follows: TGTGCCAGCAGTTACAGGTTGGGCAGGGGAAGCACCGGGGAGCTGTTTTTT. It encodes CASSYRLGRGSTGELFF.

This clonotype was observed a few times. V is TRBV12-3 or TRBV12-4 and J is TRBJ2-5; D is perhaps TRBD2 (7 bases). The CDR3 has 14 residues. V lost 6 bases and J lost 14, with 25 bases in between. The CDR3 region is CASRGAAGARPVYF. CDR3 in DNA: TGTGCCAGCAGGGGGGCGGCGGGGGCTCGCCCGGTTTACTTC.

In its sample, this clonotype was seen many times. This rearrangement joins TRBV21-1 to TRBJ2-4; TRBD1 is taken as the D call from the table, unchecked against the DNA. TRBV21-1 counts as a pseudogene. The CDR3 consists of 18 residues. The CDR3 region is CASSKVARDSMSKNIQYF. The CDR3 region has the DNA TGTGCCAGCAGCAAAGTGGCCCGGGACAGCATGTCCAAAAACATTCAGTACTTC.

This chain links TRBV10-2 with TRBJ2-3; the match to TRBD1 covers 7 bases. The CDR3 length is 15 residues. J gave up 4 bases and V 2 bases, and 6 bases lay outside the gene matches. Germline V gene lookup returns CDR1 WSHSY and CDR2 SAAADI. The CDR3 DNA sequence: TGCGCCAGCAGTGAGACAGGGGTTAACGCAGATACGCAGTATTTT. As protein: CASSETGVNADTQYF.

This clonotype was detected only a few times. The genes are TRBV28 and TRBJ1-6; possible D gene TRBD1, 5 bases. V was cut by 7 bases and J by 7 bases, with 14 bases left in between. Per germline, CDR1 MDHEN and CDR2 SYDVKM. This CDR3 is built from 14 residues. The CDR3 region is CASNFRGGNSPLHF. In DNA, the CDR3 is TGTGCCAGCAATTTTCGGGGGGGAAATTCACCCCTCCACTTT.

This clonotype was observed many times. The chain combines TRBV20-1 with TRBJ2-3, with 9 positions matching TRBD2. J gave up 3 bases and V 2 bases, and 9 bases lay outside the gene matches. This CDR3 is 16 amino acids long. The germline CDR1 and CDR2 sequences are DFQATT and SNEGSKA (reference sequence). CDR3 coding DNA: TGCAGTGCTAGAAGGGGCGGGGGGGCCTTGACAGATACGCAGTATTTT. Protein product: CSARRGGGALTDTQYF.

This sequence joins TRBV28 and TRBJ2-1; 8 bases map to TRBD2. With 6 bases clipped from V and 2 bases from J, the junction kept 6 bases outside the gene matches. Germline assignment: CDR1 MDHEN and CDR2 SYDVKM. The length of the CDR3 is 15 residues. As DNA, the CDR3 is TGTGCCAGCAGCGGGGGGGGAGAAACCTACAATGAGCAGTTCTTC. Its protein is CASSGGGETYNEQFF. The whole variable domain, filled in from reference TRBV28 and TRBJ2-1, reads DVKVTQSSRYLVKRTGEKVFLECVQDMDHENMFWYRQDPGLGLRLIYFSYDVKMKEKGDIPEGYSVSREKKERFSLILESASTNQTSMYLCASSGGGETYNEQFFGPGTRLTVL.

The chain joins TRBV12-3 or TRBV12-4 to TRBJ2-5; D unresolved. The CDR3 loop spans 13 amino acids. Trimming shortened V by 4 bases and J by 0 bases, and 6 bases separated the two germline ends. The CDR3 is CASSWSDQETQYF. In DNA, the CDR3 is TGTGCCAGCAGTTGGTCCGACCAAGAGACCCAGTACTTC.